What follows describes a single T cell receptor (beta chain). V dropped 1 base and J dropped 7 bases, with 14 bases sitting between them. CDR1 and CDR2 from the germline V gene are SEHNR and FQNEAQ (reference sequence). The CDR3 totals 15 residues. The sample originates from a study of T cell changes during pregnancy in multiple sclerosis. Assay: immunoSEQ multiplex PCR; the TCRdb copy retains only in-frame clones and omits some. The sample carries about 110,000 clones, 80% to 95% recorded once. The V gene is TRBV7-9, the J gene TRBJ2-1; D is possibly TRBD2 (5 bases). Sequenced material: peripheral blood, taken after pregnancy. The TCR comes from a female donor with multiple sclerosis, enrolled in a pregnancy study. The CDR3 region is CASSLVPSPGNEQFF. CDR3 nucleotide sequence: TGTGCCAGCAGCTTAGTTCCCTCCCCGGGGAATGAGCAGTTCTTC.